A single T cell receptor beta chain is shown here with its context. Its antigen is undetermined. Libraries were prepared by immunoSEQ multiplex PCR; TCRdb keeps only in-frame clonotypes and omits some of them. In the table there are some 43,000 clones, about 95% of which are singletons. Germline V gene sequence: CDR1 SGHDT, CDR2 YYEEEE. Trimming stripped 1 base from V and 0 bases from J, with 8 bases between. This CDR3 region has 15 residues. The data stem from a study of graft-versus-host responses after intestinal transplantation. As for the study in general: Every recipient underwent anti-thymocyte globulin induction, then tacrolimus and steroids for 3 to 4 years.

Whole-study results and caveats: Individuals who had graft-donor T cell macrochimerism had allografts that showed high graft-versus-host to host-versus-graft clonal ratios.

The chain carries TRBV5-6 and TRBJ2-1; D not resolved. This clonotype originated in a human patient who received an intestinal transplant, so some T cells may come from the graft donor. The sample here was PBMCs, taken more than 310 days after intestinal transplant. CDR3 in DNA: TGTGCCAGCAGCTTGAAACCTCCCTCCTACAATGAGCAGTTCTTC. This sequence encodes CASSLKPPSYNEQFF. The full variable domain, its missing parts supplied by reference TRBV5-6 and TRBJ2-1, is DAGVTQSPTHLIKTRGQQVTLRCSPKSGHDTVSWYQQALGQGPQFIFQYYEEEERQRGNFPDRFSGHQFPNYSSELNVNALLLGDSALYLCASSLKPPSYNEQFFGPGTRLTVL.